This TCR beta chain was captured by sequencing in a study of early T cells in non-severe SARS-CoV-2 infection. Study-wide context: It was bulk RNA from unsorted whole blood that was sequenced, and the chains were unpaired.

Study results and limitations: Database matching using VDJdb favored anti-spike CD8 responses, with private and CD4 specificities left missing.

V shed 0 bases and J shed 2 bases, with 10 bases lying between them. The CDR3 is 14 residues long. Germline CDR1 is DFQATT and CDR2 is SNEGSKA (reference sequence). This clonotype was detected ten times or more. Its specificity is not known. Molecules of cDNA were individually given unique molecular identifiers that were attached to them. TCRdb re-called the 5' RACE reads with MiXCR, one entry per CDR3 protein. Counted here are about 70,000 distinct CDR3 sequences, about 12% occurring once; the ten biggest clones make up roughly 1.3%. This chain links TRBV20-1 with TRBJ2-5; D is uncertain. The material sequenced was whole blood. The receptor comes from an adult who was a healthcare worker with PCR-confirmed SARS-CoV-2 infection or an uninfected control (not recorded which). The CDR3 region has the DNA TGCAGTGCTAGAGATGGCGCTGAGCAAGAGACCCAGTACTTC. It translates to CSARDGAEQETQYF.